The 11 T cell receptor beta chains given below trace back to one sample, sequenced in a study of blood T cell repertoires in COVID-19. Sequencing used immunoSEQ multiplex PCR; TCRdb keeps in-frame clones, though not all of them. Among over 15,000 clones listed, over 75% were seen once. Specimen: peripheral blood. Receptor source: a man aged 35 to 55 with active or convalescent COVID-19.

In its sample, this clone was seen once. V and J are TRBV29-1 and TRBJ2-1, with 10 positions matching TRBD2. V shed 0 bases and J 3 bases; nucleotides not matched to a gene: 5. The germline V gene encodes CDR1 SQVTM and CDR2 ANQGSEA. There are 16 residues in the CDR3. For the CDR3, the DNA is TGCAGCGTTGAAGATGAGCTAGCGGGGGTCTACAATGAGCAGTTCTTC. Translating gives CSVEDELAGVYNEQFF.

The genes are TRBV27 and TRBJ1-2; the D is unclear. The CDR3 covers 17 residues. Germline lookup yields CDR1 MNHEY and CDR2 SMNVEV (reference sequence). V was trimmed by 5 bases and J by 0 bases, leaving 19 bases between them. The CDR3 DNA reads TGTGCCAGCAGTACTTGGGCGCCGGAAACCGCTAACTATGGCTACACCTTC. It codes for CASSTWAPETANYGYTF.

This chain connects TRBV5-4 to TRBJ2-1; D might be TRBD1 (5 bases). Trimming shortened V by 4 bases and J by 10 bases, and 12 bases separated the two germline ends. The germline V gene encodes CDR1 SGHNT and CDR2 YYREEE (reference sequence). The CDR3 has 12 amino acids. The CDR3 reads CASSPTNREQFF. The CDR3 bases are TGTGCCAGCAGCCCCACAAACAGGGAGCAGTTCTTC.

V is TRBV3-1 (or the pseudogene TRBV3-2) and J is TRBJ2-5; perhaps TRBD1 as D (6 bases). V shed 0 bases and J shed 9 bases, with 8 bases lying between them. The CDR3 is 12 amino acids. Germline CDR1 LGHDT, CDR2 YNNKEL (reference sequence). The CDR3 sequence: CASSQEDSAQYF. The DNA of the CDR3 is TGTGCCAGCAGCCAAGAGGACAGCGCCCAGTACTTC.

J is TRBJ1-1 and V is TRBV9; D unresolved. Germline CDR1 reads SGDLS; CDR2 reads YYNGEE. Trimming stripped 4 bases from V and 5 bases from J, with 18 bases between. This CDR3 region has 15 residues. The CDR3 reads CASSPWGGFETEAFF. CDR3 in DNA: TGTGCCAGCAGCCCGTGGGGAGGGTTTGAGACTGAAGCTTTCTTT.

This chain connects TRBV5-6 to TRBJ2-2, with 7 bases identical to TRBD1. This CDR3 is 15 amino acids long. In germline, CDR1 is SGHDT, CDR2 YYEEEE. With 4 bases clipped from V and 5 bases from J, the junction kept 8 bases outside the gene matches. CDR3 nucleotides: TGTGCCAGCAGCGGTAGGACAGGTGCAACCGGGGAGCTGTTTTTT. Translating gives CASSGRTGATGELFF.

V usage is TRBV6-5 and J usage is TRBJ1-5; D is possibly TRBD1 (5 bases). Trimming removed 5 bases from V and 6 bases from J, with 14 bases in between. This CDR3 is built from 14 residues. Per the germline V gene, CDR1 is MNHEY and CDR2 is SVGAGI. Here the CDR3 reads CASSPVGGSQPQHF. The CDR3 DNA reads TGTGCCAGCAGTCCCGTGGGGGGGAGTCAGCCCCAGCATTTT.

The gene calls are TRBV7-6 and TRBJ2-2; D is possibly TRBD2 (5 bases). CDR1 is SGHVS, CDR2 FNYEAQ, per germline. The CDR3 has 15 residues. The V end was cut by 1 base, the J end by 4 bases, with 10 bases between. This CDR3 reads CASSLGGLGTGELFF. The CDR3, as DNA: TGTGCCAGCAGCTTAGGAGGGTTGGGCACCGGGGAGCTGTTTTTT.

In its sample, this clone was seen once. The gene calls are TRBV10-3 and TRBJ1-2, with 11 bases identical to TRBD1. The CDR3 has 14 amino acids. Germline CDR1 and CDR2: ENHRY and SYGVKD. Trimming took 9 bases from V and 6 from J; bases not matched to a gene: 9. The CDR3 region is CAIGQGALTNGYTF. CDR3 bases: TGTGCCATTGGACAGGGGGCGCTTACGAATGGCTACACCTTC.

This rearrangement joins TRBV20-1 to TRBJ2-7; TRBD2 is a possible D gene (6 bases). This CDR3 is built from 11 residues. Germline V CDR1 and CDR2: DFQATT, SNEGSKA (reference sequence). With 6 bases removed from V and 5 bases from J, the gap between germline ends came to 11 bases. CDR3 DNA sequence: TGCAGTGCCTGGAGGGGAGACGAGCAGTACTTC. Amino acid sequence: CSAWRGDEQYF.

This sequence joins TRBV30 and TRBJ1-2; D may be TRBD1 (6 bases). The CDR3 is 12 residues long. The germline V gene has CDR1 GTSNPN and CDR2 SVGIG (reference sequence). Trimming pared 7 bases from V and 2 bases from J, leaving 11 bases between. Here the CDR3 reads CAFDTGNYGYTF. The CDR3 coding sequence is TGTGCCTTCGATACAGGGAACTATGGCTACACCTTC.